This TCR beta chain was sequenced during a study of CD4 T cells in relation to SARS-CoV-2 and coronaviruses. Study conclusions and caveats: Monoreactive clones expanded significantly more to SARS-CoV-2 than crossreactive clones did. In around 60% of donors, memory CD4+ clonotypes crossrecognized SARS-CoV-2 and at least one common cold coronavirus spike.

There are 15 residues in the CDR3. The germline CDR1 and CDR2 sequences are SNHLY and FYNNEI. Germline trimming cut 7 bases from V and 4 bases from J; bases unmatched to any gene: 11. Unexposed donor CD4+ T cells date from 2011-2018, before the COVID-19 pandemic. After more than eight days of culture, CD4+ T cells were isolated. This table comes from immunoSEQ multiplex PCR, and its TCRdb copy is limited to in-frame clones, with some not included. The profile covers about 24,000 clones, with over 70% appearing a single time and about 16% taken by the ten largest. Concerning this clone itself: What it binds is unknown.

The material sequenced was CD4+ T cells from PBMCs, cultured in vitro. This sequence originates from a human donor in good health. The chain combines TRBV2 with TRBJ1-1; 8 bases agree with TRBD1. The CDR3 loop is CASTDRGSSSTEAFF. CDR3 sequence (DNA): TGTGCCAGCACCGACAGGGGTTCTTCGTCCACTGAAGCTTTCTTT.